A selection of T cell receptor beta chains follows, all from one sample in a study of somatic mutations in cytotoxic T cells in rheumatoid arthritis. This table comes from immunoSEQ multiplex PCR, and its TCRdb copy is limited to in-frame clones, with some not included. The repertoire includes roughly 32,000 clones, around four fifths of them detected once, and 7.5% to 10% sits in the top ten. The specimen sequenced was CD8+ T cells sorted from blood. The receptors were sampled from an adult with rheumatoid arthritis. The CDR3 runs from the conserved cysteine through the conserved F or W. The D gene is left open where the match is weak. Clone size is given for some rows only: seen once, a few or many times, or a class if the clone is expanded.

D gene	clone size	V gene	J gene	CDR3 DNA	CDR3 protein
.	few	TRBV27	TRBJ1-1	TGTGCCAGCAGAGAGCCGTCGAACACTGAAGCTTTCTTT	CASREPSNTEAFF
.	.	TRBV6-5	TRBJ2-7	TGTGCCAGCAGTTACTCGAGAGGGGCCTACGAGCAGTACTTC	CASSYSRGAYEQYF
.	.	TRBV9	TRBJ2-2	TGTGCCAGCAGCTCCCCCAGGGGGGGTCAAGAGCTGTTTTTT	CASSSPRGGQELFF
TRBD1	few	TRBV13	TRBJ2-7	TGTGCCAGCAGCCAAGGACAGGGGCCCTACGAGCAGTACTTC	CASSQGQGPYEQYF
.	.	TRBV6-1	TRBJ1-4	TGTGCCAGCAGGGAATATGACATGATGGACGAAAAACTGTTTTTT	CASREYDMMDEKLFF
TRBD1	once	TRBV5-6	TRBJ1-2	TGTGCCAGCAGCGGACAGGGGGCTGACGACTATGGCTACACCTTC	CASSGQGADDYGYTF
.	.	TRBV7-2	TRBJ2-7	TGTGCCAGCAGCGGACTGGAGTACGAGCAGTACTTC	CASSGLEYEQYF
.	.	TRBV5-4	TRBJ2-7	TGTGCCAGCAGCCACGTGGGTGGGAGCTCCTACGAGCAGTACTTC	CASSHVGGSSYEQYF
.	.	TRBV30	TRBJ1-5	TGTGCCTCCACCCCTGGGAAACTTCGGGATCAGCCCCAGCATTTT	CASTPGKLRDQPQHF
.	once	TRBV7-9	TRBJ2-5	TGTGCCAGCAGCTTATCTCCCTCTCGGGACTTTCAAGAGACCCAGTACTTC	CASSLSPSRDFQETQYF
.	.	TRBV4-3	TRBJ1-2	TGCGCCAGCAGCCAAGATTTGGGCACAATAGACTATGGCTACACCTTC	CASSQDLGTIDYGYTF
.	.	TRBV5-1	TRBJ1-2	TGCGCCAGCAGCTTGTCAGGCGAGCGTACTAACTATGGCTACACCTTC	CASSLSGERTNYGYTF
TRBD1	.	TRBV30	TRBJ1-4	TGTGCCGCGGACAGGGCGAATGAAAAACTGTTTTTT	CAADRANEKLFF
.	.	TRBV9	TRBJ1-2	TGTGCCAGCAGCACTAGGACAGCGCCTGAGGGCTACACCTTC	CASSTRTAPEGYTF
TRBD1	.	TRBV4-2	TRBJ1-2	TGTGCCAGCAGCCACCCTACAGGGGATGCCTATGGCTACACCTTC	CASSHPTGDAYGYTF
.	.	TRBV4-1	TRBJ2-5	TGCGCCAGCAGCCAACCCCCATCTGGGGAGGAGACCCAGTACTTC	CASSQPPSGEETQYF
TRBD2	.	TRBV7-2	TRBJ2-3	TGTGCCAGCAGCTGGGGTAGCGGGACTAACACAGATACGCAGTATTTT	CASSWGSGTNTDTQYF
.	.	TRBV11-3	TRBJ2-3	TGTGCCAGCAGCCCTATGCGGACTACAGATACGCAGTATTTT	CASSPMRTTDTQYF
TRBD2	.	TRBV5-6	TRBJ2-1	TGTGCCAGCAGCTTCGGGACTAGCGTCTACAATGAGCAGTTCTTC	CASSFGTSVYNEQFF
.	.	TRBV27	TRBJ1-1	TGTGCCAGCGGGAAATTGGGCACTGAAGCTTTCTTT	CASGKLGTEAFF
.	once	TRBV27	TRBJ1-1	TGTGCCAGCAGTTTAGGGGGGAGAACTGAAGCTTTCTTT	CASSLGGRTEAFF
TRBD2	.	TRBV5-1	TRBJ2-7	TGCGCCAGCAGCTATTACTGGACCGGGACTAGCGCCTACGAGCAGTACTTC	CASSYYWTGTSAYEQYF
TRBD2	.	TRBV9	TRBJ2-1	TGTGCCAGCAGCGTAGAGGAACTAGCGGGGAATATCAATGAGCAGTTCTTC	CASSVEELAGNINEQFF
.	.	TRBV9	TRBJ1-2	TGTGCCAGCAGCGGGGCCTATGGCTACACCTTC	CASSGAYGYTF
.	.	TRBV2	TRBJ2-7	TGTGCCAGCAGTGAAGGGCGTGGATACCCCTACGAGCAGTACTTC	CASSEGRGYPYEQYF
.	.	TRBV2	TRBJ2-1	TGTGCCAGCAGCCCGGGACCAAACAATGAGCAGTTCTTC	CASSPGPNNEQFF
TRBD2	.	TRBV11-2	TRBJ2-5	TGTGCCAGCAGCTTAGCCCCGACTAGCGGGCCGAGTCGGGAGACCCAGTACTTC	CASSLAPTSGPSRETQYF
.	.	TRBV6-5	TRBJ2-7	TGTGCCTCCCGGGACCTAACCTACGAGCAGTACTTC	CASRDLTYEQYF
TRBD2	.	TRBV11-2	TRBJ2-1	TGTGCCAGCAGCTTAGGTGGGACTAGGGCTAGCGATGAGCAGTTCTTC	CASSLGGTRASDEQFF
.	.	TRBV6-5	TRBJ2-5	TGTGCCAGCAGTTCAATTCCGGGGGAACTTAAAGAGACCCAGTACTTC	CASSSIPGELKETQYF
.	.	TRBV9	TRBJ2-1	TGTGCCAGCAGCCCTTATAACGGGATTAGGAATGAGCAGTTCTTC	CASSPYNGIRNEQFF
.	.	TRBV30	TRBJ1-2	TGTGCCTGGAGCGAACTCCCTCCCTATGGCTACACCTTC	CAWSELPPYGYTF
.	.	TRBV1	TRBJ2-1	TGCACCAGCAGCCTGAGCGGCTCCTACAATGAGCAGTTCTTC	CTSSLSGSYNEQFF
TRBD1	few	TRBV5-4	TRBJ2-7	TGTGCCAGCAGCTTGGTTGGGACAGACTACGAGCAGTACTTC	CASSLVGTDYEQYF
.	few	TRBV5-8	TRBJ1-2	TGTGCCAGCAGCTTAAACAGGGTAAACGGCTACACCTTC	CASSLNRVNGYTF
.	.	TRBV7-6	TRBJ2-2	TGTGCCAGCAGCTTAGCAGACCGCTGGGGCGGGGAGCTGTTTTTT	CASSLADRWGGELFF
.	.	TRBV28	TRBJ2-7	TGTGCCAGCAGTTTAGGCGACAGTCTTTCTTACGAGCAGTACTTC	CASSLGDSLSYEQYF
.	.	TRBV9	TRBJ1-5	TGTGCCAGCAGCTTACAGGGTTTTAATCAGCCCCAGCATTTT	CASSLQGFNQPQHF
TRBD1	.	TRBV5-1	TRBJ2-7	TGCGCCAGCAGCTTCGGGGACAGGAGCTACGAGCAGTACTTC	CASSFGDRSYEQYF
.	.	TRBV4-1	TRBJ1-3	TGCGCCAGCAGCCATGCGGGGCCTGGGAACACCATATATTTT	CASSHAGPGNTIYF
.	.	TRBV4-1	TRBJ2-2	TGCGCCAGCAGCCACACCGGGGAGCTGTTTTTT	CASSHTGELFF
TRBD1	.	TRBV11-2	TRBJ2-3	TGTGCCAGCAGGGACGACAGGGGCCTCACAGATACGCAGTATTTT	CASRDDRGLTDTQYF
.	.	TRBV6-1	TRBJ1-1	TGTGCCAGCAGTGAATCGGATGAGACCACTGAAGCTTTCTTT	CASSESDETTEAFF